The rows below give T cell receptor beta chains drawn from one sample of a study of graft-versus-host responses after intestinal transplantation. This table comes from immunoSEQ multiplex PCR, and its TCRdb copy is limited to in-frame clones, with some not included. The sample contains some 40,000 clones, more than 85% of which appear only once. The source material was PBMCs, sampled 524 days after transplant. The receptors here all came from a human patient who received an intestinal transplant, so some T cells may come from the graft donor. Both conserved end residues are part of each CDR3. The D gene is left open where the match is weak. Not all rows give a size; the values are once, few, many and, for expanded clones, a class.

TRBV5-4	TRBD2	NA	TRBJ2-1	CASRLASGSQGEQFF	TGTGCCAGCAGGCTGGCTAGCGGGAGTCAGGGTGAGCAGTTCTTC
TRBV4-3	NA	NA	TRBJ2-7	CASSLDTGAYEQYF	TGCGCCAGCAGCCTCGACACGGGGGCCTACGAGCAGTACTTC
TRBV10-3	NA	NA	TRBJ2-5	CAIRKSGQETQYF	TGTGCCATCAGAAAATCAGGGCAGGAGACCCAGTACTTC
TRBV9	NA	once	TRBJ1-1	CASSVGGENTEAFF	TGTGCCAGCAGCGTAGGGGGGGAGAACACTGAAGCTTTCTTT
TRBV5-6	NA	NA	TRBJ1-1	CASSLLREGLSTEAFF	TGTGCCAGCAGCTTGTTGCGGGAGGGCCTGAGCACTGAAGCTTTCTTT
TRBV18	TRBD2	NA	TRBJ2-1	CASSPSSILAASYNEQFF	TGTGCCAGCTCACCAAGTAGTATACTAGCGGCGTCCTACAATGAGCAGTTCTTC
TRBV7-8	NA	NA	TRBJ1-5	CASSRQANQPQHF	TGTGCCAGCAGCCGACAGGCCAATCAGCCCCAGCATTTT
TRBV5-5	TRBD1	NA	TRBJ2-3	CASSLAIGTGADTQYF	TGTGCCAGCAGCTTGGCCATCGGGACAGGGGCAGATACGCAGTATTTT
TRBV5-4	TRBD1	NA	TRBJ2-1	CASRQGAGNEQFF	TGTGCCAGCAGACAGGGGGCTGGGAATGAGCAGTTCTTC
TRBV4-2	NA	NA	TRBJ2-1	CASSQSPAGYPNEQFF	TGTGCCAGCAGCCAAAGTCCAGCGGGTTACCCCAATGAGCAGTTCTTC
TRBV4-1	NA	NA	TRBJ2-7	CASSQGVFSYEQYF	TGCGCCAGCAGCCAAGGGGTCTTCAGCTACGAGCAGTACTTC
TRBV5-1	TRBD1	NA	TRBJ2-7	CASSLVAGGFSYEQYF	TGCGCCAGCAGCTTGGTGGCAGGGGGATTCTCCTACGAGCAGTACTTC
TRBV30	TRBD1	NA	TRBJ2-7	CAWSATGGEQYF	TGTGCCTGGAGTGCGACAGGGGGCGAGCAGTACTTC
TRBV27	TRBD1	NA	TRBJ2-5	CASSLRGNRQGEQETQYF	TGTGCCAGCAGTTTAAGAGGGAACCGACAGGGGGAACAAGAGACCCAGTACTTC
TRBV30	NA	NA	TRBJ2-7	CAWGLTSRDYEQYF	TGTGCCTGGGGCTTAACATCCAGGGACTACGAGCAGTACTTC
TRBV14	TRBD2	few	TRBJ2-3	CASSQGSSGSTDTQYF	TGTGCCAGCAGCCAAGGAAGTAGCGGGAGCACAGATACGCAGTATTTT
TRBV30	TRBD2	NA	TRBJ2-2	CAFPTSGRSGELFF	TGTGCCTTCCCGACTAGCGGGAGGTCCGGGGAGCTGTTTTTT
TRBV11-3	NA	NA	TRBJ2-3	CASSLGRWGGGTDTQYF	TGTGCCAGCAGCTTGGGTCGCTGGGGAGGTGGCACAGATACGCAGTATTTT
TRBV19	NA	NA	TRBJ1-1	CASSIEMNTEAFF	TGTGCCAGTAGTATCGAGATGAACACTGAAGCTTTCTTT
TRBV29-1	NA	NA	TRBJ2-1	CSVRDLGYPQFF	TGCAGCGTTCGGGACCTAGGGTACCCTCAGTTCTTC
TRBV15	TRBD1	NA	TRBJ2-1	CATSRGDRAYNEQFF	TGTGCCACCAGCAGAGGGGACAGGGCTTACAATGAGCAGTTCTTC
TRBV14	NA	NA	TRBJ1-2	CASSQDVWQIGYTF	TGTGCCAGCAGCCAAGATGTATGGCAGATTGGCTACACCTTC
TRBV7-9	NA	NA	TRBJ2-2	CASSLGGSGELFF	TGTGCCAGCAGCTTGGGGGGATCCGGGGAGCTGTTTTTT
TRBV18	TRBD1	NA	TRBJ2-7	CASSLSGGAYEQYF	TGTGCCAGCTCACTCTCAGGGGGCGCCTACGAGCAGTACTTC
TRBV4-1	NA	NA	TRBJ2-2	CASSEPPDNTGELFF	TGCGCCAGCAGCGAACCTCCCGACAACACCGGGGAGCTGTTTTTT
TRBV7-2	NA	NA	TRBJ2-1	CASSLSVIYNEQFF	TGTGCCAGCAGCTTATCGGTTATTTACAATGAGCAGTTCTTC
TRBV6-5	TRBD1	NA	TRBJ2-7	CASTPGQGGEQYF	TGTGCCAGCACTCCGGGACAGGGGGGCGAGCAGTACTTC
TRBV6-6	TRBD1	NA	TRBJ1-2	CASSYTGGGYTF	TGTGCCAGCAGTTACACAGGGGGCGGCTACACCTTC
TRBV20-1	NA	NA	TRBJ2-7	CSASWYEQYF	TGCAGTGCTAGTTGGTACGAGCAGTACTTC
TRBV23-1	NA	NA	TRBJ1-2	CASSQSGSATNYGYTF	TGCGCCAGCAGTCAATCAGGGAGTGCAACTAACTATGGCTACACCTTC
TRBV7-8	NA	NA	TRBJ2-6	CASSGCWYPQSRANVLTF	TGTGCCAGCAGCGGATGCTGGTACCCACAAAGTCGGGCCAACGTCCTGACTTTC
TRBV27	NA	NA	TRBJ2-7	CASRREEGSSYEQYF	TGTGCCAGCAGACGAGAGGAGGGGAGCTCCTACGAGCAGTACTTC
TRBV15	NA	NA	TRBJ1-3	CATSRVGGNTIYF	TGTGCCACCAGCAGGGTGGGGGGAAACACCATATATTTT
TRBV4-2	NA	NA	TRBJ2-7	CASSQDTGLSSYEQYF	TGTGCCAGCAGCCAAGATACGGGTCTTAGCTCCTACGAGCAGTACTTC
TRBV5-7	TRBD2	NA	TRBJ2-1	CASSLAPSGNNEQFF	TGTGCCAGCAGCTTGGCGCCTAGCGGGAACAATGAGCAGTTCTTC
TRBV6-6	NA	NA	TRBJ1-2	CATEDRGYTF	TGTGCCACCGAAGATAGGGGCTACACCTTC
TRBV19	NA	once	TRBJ2-2	CASSIDQQGRTGELFF	TGTGCCAGTAGTATAGATCAACAGGGTAGGACCGGGGAGCTGTTTTTT
TRBV7-9	NA	NA	TRBJ1-2	CASSFTTDNRAVSYTF	TGTGCCAGCAGCTTCACAACCGACAACAGGGCCGTAAGCTACACCTTC
TRBV29-1	TRBD2	NA	TRBJ2-7	CNVEGTSGYEQYF	TGCAACGTTGAGGGGACTAGCGGCTACGAGCAGTACTTC
TRBV6-6	NA	NA	TRBJ2-5	CASSYSNFQETQYF	TGTGCCAGCAGTTACTCCAACTTCCAAGAGACCCAGTACTTC
TRBV13	TRBD1	NA	TRBJ2-7	CASSLKGTGYYEQYF	TGTGCCAGCAGCTTAAAAGGGACAGGGTACTACGAGCAGTACTTC
TRBV29-1	NA	once	TRBJ1-2	CSALQEGQIYGYTF	TGCAGCGCCCTACAAGAAGGGCAGATTTATGGCTACACCTTC
TRBV9	TRBD2	NA	TRBJ2-7	CASSVAVAGGKNEQYF	TGTGCCAGCAGCGTAGCCGTAGCGGGAGGGAAAAACGAGCAGTACTTC
TRBV4-1	NA	NA	TRBJ2-4	CASSLRTGDVAKNIQYF	TGCGCCAGCAGCCTCCGAACAGGCGACGTAGCCAAAAACATTCAGTACTTC
TRBV5-4	TRBD2	once	TRBJ2-1	CASSPGLAGDYNEQFF	TGTGCCAGCAGCCCAGGACTAGCGGGGGACTACAATGAGCAGTTCTTC
TRBV28	NA	NA	TRBJ2-7	CASTLSDYYEQYF	TGTGCCAGCACCCTAAGCGACTACTACGAGCAGTACTTC
TRBV9	TRBD1	NA	TRBJ1-1	CASSVEGQGANEAFF	TGTGCCAGCAGCGTAGAGGGTCAGGGGGCGAATGAAGCTTTCTTT
TRBV5-3	NA	once	TRBJ2-1	CASSQDTGQDNEQFF	TGCGCCAGCAGCCAAGATACGGGACAAGACAATGAGCAGTTCTTC
TRBV6-5	TRBD2	NA	TRBJ2-7	CASSYSMVAGEREQYF	TGTGCCAGCAGTTACTCGATGGTAGCGGGAGAGCGCGAGCAGTACTTC
TRBV7-6	NA	few	TRBJ2-1	CASSPRTPYNEQFF	TGTGCCAGCAGCCCCCGGACGCCCTACAATGAGCAGTTCTTC
TRBV19	NA	NA	TRBJ1-3	CASSTTVSGNTIYF	TGTGCCAGTAGTACGACAGTCTCTGGAAACACCATATATTTT
TRBV21-1	NA	NA	TRBJ2-1	CASSPRDSPPGLAKGQFF	TGTGCCAGCAGCCCCCGGGACAGTCCACCGGGACTAGCAAAGGGGCAGTTCTTC
TRBV7-2	TRBD2	NA	TRBJ2-5	CASSPGLAGVGETQYF	TGTGCCAGCAGCCCCGGACTAGCGGGAGTAGGAGAGACCCAGTACTTC
TRBV2	TRBD2	NA	TRBJ2-5	CASTWGAGGVGETQYF	TGTGCCAGCACCTGGGGAGCGGGAGGGGTCGGAGAGACCCAGTACTTC
TRBV11-2	NA	once	TRBJ2-3	CASSLGAPSTDTQYF	TGTGCCAGCAGCCTAGGGGCCCCCAGCACAGATACGCAGTATTTT
TRBV9	TRBD2	NA	TRBJ2-3	CASSVDGGRPDTQYF	TGTGCCAGCAGCGTAGACGGCGGGAGACCAGATACGCAGTATTTT
TRBV19	NA	NA	TRBJ1-3	CASSIPRGASGNTIYF	TGTGCCAGTAGTATCCCTCGGGGGGCCTCTGGAAACACCATATATTTT
TRBV28	TRBD2	NA	TRBJ2-1	CASRVGTSGVSSYNEQFF	TGTGCCAGCAGAGTAGGGACTAGCGGGGTTAGCTCCTACAATGAGCAGTTCTTC